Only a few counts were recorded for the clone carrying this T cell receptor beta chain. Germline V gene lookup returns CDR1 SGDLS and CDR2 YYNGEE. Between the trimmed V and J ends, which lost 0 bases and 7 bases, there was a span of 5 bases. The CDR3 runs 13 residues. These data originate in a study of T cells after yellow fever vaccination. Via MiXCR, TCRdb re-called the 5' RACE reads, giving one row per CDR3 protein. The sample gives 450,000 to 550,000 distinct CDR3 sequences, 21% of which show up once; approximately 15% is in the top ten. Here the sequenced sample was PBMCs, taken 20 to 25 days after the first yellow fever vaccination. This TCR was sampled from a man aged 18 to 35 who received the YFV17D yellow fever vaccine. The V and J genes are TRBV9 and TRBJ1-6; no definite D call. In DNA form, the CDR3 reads TGTGCCAGCAGCGTAGTTGAGAATTCACCCCTCCACTTT. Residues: CASSVVENSPLHF.